This T cell receptor beta chain was captured in a study of blood T cell repertoires in COVID-19. This clone was observed once. The CDR3 covers 13 residues. Trimming removed 0 bases from V and 6 bases from J, with 8 bases in between. Germline CDR1 and CDR2: MNHEY and SVGAGI. How the authors handled the data: Estimation of nucleated cell counts relied on the amplification of reference gene primers. Only in-frame clones appear in the TCRdb table, and some are missing; sequencing was by immunoSEQ multiplex PCR. The DNA was the basis for D and trimming; V, J and clone size are from that table. The table lists 300,000 to 400,000 clones, around 90% of them singletons, with 2.5% to 3.5% in the top ten.

The chain is built from TRBV6-5 and TRBJ1-2; no definite D call. Sequenced: peripheral blood. The receptor was derived from a woman in her 30s with COVID-19, enrolled during active disease. Written as DNA, the CDR3 is TGTGCCAGCAGTTACTCTGAGGGTAATGGCTACACCTTC. Translation gives CASSYSEGNGYTF.